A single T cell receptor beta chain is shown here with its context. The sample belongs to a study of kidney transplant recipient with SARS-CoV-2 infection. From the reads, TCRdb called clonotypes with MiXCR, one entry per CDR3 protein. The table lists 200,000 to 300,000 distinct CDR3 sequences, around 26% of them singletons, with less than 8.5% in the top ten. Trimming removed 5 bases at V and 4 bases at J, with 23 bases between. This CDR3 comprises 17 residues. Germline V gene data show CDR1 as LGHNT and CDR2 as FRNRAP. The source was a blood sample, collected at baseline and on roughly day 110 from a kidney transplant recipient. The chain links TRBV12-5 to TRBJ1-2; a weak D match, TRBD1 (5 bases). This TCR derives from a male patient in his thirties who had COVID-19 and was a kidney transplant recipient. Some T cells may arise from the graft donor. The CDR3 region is CASGRRYLQGKTYGYTF. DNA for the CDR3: TGTGCTAGTGGTCGGCGGTATTTGCAGGGAAAGACCTATGGCTACACCTTC.